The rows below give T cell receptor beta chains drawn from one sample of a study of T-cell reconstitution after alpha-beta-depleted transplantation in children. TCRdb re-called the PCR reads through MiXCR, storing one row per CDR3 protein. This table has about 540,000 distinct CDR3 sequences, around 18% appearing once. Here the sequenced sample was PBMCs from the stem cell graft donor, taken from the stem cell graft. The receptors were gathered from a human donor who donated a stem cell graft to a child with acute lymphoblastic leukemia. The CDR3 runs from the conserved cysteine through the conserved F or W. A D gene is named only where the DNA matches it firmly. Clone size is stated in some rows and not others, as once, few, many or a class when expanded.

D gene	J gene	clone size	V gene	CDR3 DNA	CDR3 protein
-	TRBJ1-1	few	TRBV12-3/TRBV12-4	TGTGCCAGCGTTCCAACCCAAACGAACACTGAAGCTTTCTTT	CASVPTQTNTEAFF
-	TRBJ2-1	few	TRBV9	TGTGCCAGCAGCGTAGATAGATTAAATGAGCAGTTCTTC	CASSVDRLNEQFF
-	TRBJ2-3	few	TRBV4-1	TGCGCCAGCAGCCACCCCCTGGAGGCAGGACCCACAGATACGCAGTATTTT	CASSHPLEAGPTDTQYF
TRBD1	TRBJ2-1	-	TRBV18	TGTGCCAGCTCATCGTTGTCCGGGACAGGGGGGTACAATGAGCAGTTCTTC	CASSSLSGTGGYNEQFF
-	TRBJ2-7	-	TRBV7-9	TGTGCCAGCAGCCAGCAGGGGGGGCGAGCCTACGAGCAGTACTTC	CASSQQGGRAYEQYF
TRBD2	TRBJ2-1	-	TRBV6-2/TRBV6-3	TGTGCCAGCACCAGCCGGGGACTATACGTGAGCGAGCAGTTCTTC	CASTSRGLYVSEQFF
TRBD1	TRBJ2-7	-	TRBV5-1	TGCGCCAGCAGCTTAACCGGGACAGCCGCCTACGAGCAGTACTTC	CASSLTGTAAYEQYF
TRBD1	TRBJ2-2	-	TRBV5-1	TGCGCCAGCAGCACCCCGGACAGGAATACCGGGGAGCTGTTTTTT	CASSTPDRNTGELFF
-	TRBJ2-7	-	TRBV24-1	TGTGCCACCAGTGAACCAGGGAGCTACGAGCAGTACTTC	CATSEPGSYEQYF
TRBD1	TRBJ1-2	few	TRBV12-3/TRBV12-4	TGTGCCAGCAGACTGGACAGGGATGGCTACACCTTC	CASRLDRDGYTF
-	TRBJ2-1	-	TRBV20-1	TGCAGTGCTGGTCCGTCCTACAATGAGCAGTTCTTC	CSAGPSYNEQFF
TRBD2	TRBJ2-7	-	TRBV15	TGTGCCACCAGCAGATTCGGGGGGGCGCTTGGAGGTCCGTACTTC	CATSRFGGALGGPYF
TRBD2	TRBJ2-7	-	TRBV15	TGTGCCACCAGCGATCGTCCGCTAGCGGCCCCCTACGAGCAGTACTTC	CATSDRPLAAPYEQYF
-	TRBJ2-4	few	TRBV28	TGTGCCAGCAGAGTCCTGGGACCCCGGGTAGCCAAAAACATTCAGTACTTC	CASRVLGPRVAKNIQYF
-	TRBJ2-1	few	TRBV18	TGTGCCAGCTCACTTGGATTTGACGACCAGTTCTTC	CASSLGFDDQFF
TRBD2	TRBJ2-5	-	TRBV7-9	TGTGCCAGCAGCAGCGGACTAGCGGGTAAAGAGACCCAGTACTTC	CASSSGLAGKETQYF
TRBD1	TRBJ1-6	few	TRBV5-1	TGCGCCAGCAGCCCCGGACAGGCTCAAAATTCACCCCTCCACTTT	CASSPGQAQNSPLHF
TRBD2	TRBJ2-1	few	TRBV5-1	TGCGCCAGCAGCTTGACTAGCGGGGCTCAGGGAAATGAGCAGTTCTTC	CASSLTSGAQGNEQFF
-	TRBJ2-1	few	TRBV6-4	TGTGCCAGCAGTGACTCTCACAGACGAGCCTACAATGAGCAGTTCTTC	CASSDSHRRAYNEQFF
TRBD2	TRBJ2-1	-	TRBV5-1	TGCGCCAGCAGCTTGGGAACTAGCGGCCGCTCCTACAATGAGCAGTTCTTC	CASSLGTSGRSYNEQFF
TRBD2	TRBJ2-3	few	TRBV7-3	TGTGCCAGCAGCTTATGGGCTAGCGGGAGCGCAGATACGCAGTATTTT	CASSLWASGSADTQYF
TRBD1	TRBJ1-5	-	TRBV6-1	TGTGCCAGCAGTGAACGGGACAGGGCAAGATATAGCAATCAGCCCCAGCATTTT	CASSERDRARYSNQPQHF
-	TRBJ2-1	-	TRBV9	TGTGCCAGCAGCGTTATGGAAAACGAGCAGTTCTTC	CASSVMENEQFF
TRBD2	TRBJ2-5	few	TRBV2	TGTGCCAGCAGTGTAGCGGGGGGACAAGAGACCCAGTACTTC	CASSVAGGQETQYF
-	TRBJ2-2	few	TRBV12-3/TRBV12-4	TGTGCCAGCAGTTTAAGTCGCAGCCGTACCTTCACCGGGGAGCTGTTTTTT	CASSLSRSRTFTGELFF
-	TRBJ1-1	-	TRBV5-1	TGCGCCAGCAGCTGGGACTGGGGGGAAGCTTTCTTT	CASSWDWGEAFF
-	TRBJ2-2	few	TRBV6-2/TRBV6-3	TGTGCCAGCAGTTACTTTGATACCGGGGAGCTGTTTTTT	CASSYFDTGELFF
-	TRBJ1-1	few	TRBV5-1	TGCGCCAGCAGCTCCCCAGGGTCCACTGAAGCTTTCTTT	CASSSPGSTEAFF
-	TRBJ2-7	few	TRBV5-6	TGTGCCAGCAGTCGACCAACCGGCTACGAGCAGTACTTC	CASSRPTGYEQYF
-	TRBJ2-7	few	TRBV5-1	TGCGCCAGCAGCTTGGGAACGGGAGTAAAAGGCGAGCAGTACTTC	CASSLGTGVKGEQYF
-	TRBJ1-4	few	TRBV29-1	TGCAGCGTCGGAGCAACTAATGAAAAACTGTTTTTT	CSVGATNEKLFF
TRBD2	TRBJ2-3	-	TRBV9	TGTGCCAGCAGCGAAGCCGTACTAGCGGGAGACGTACATTTT	CASSEAVLAGDVHF
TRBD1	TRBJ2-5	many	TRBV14	TGTGCCAGCAGCCTTTGGGACAGGAGACAAGAGACCCAGTACTTC	CASSLWDRRQETQYF
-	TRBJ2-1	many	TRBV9	TGTGCCAGCAGCGGGACAGACAGCTTCAATGAGCAGTTCTTC	CASSGTDSFNEQFF
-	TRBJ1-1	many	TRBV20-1	TGCAGTGCTAGAGAACCGGGACGACGGAACACTGAAGCTTTCTTT	CSAREPGRRNTEAFF
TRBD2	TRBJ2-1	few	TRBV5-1	TGCGCCAGCAGCTCGAGACCGGGACTAGCGGGATCTGCGCAGTTCTTC	CASSSRPGLAGSAQFF
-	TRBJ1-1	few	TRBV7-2	TGTGCCAGCAGCTTATTTGGGGGCGCTGAAGCTTTCTTT	CASSLFGGAEAFF
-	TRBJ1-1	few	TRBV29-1	TGCAGCGTTGAAGATCTAAGCCTGAGTGGTGAAGCTTTCTTT	CSVEDLSLSGEAFF
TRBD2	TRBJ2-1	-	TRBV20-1	TGCAGTGCTAGAGATTCCAGCGGGAGTGGCAATGAGCAGTTCTTC	CSARDSSGSGNEQFF
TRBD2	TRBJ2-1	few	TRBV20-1	TGCAGTGCTAGAACTAGCGGCTTCTACAATGAGCAGTTCTTC	CSARTSGFYNEQFF
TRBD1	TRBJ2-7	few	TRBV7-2	TGTGCCAGCAGCTTAGAGGGGGCGGGTTCGGAGCAGTACTTC	CASSLEGAGSEQYF
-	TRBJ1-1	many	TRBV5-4	TGTGCCAGCAGCTTGCGGCCAGGGGCCCCGAACACTGAAGCTTTCTTT	CASSLRPGAPNTEAFF
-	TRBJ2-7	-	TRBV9	TGTGCCAGCAGCGCCCATCAGAAAGGCGAGCAGTACTTC	CASSAHQKGEQYF
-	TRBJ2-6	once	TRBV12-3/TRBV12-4	TGTGCCAGCAGTTCCGACAGGTTCTCTGGGGCCAACGGCCTGACTTTC	CASSSDRFSGANGLTF
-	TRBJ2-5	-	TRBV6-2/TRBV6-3	TGTGCCAGCAGTTACTCGGCACAAGAGACCCAGTACTTC	CASSYSAQETQYF
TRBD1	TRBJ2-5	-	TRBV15	TGTGCCACCAGCAAAAGAACAGGGGGCTTAAAAGAGACCCAGTACTTC	CATSKRTGGLKETQYF
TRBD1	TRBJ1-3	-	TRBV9	TGTGCCAGCAGCGGATCCACAGGGGCTGGAAACACCATATATTTT	CASSGSTGAGNTIYF
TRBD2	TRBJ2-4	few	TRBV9	TGTGCCAGCAGCGTAGTGGGACTAGCGGAGGGCCAGAAAAACATTCAGTACTTC	CASSVVGLAEGQKNIQYF
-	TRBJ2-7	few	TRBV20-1	TGCAGTGCTAGAGAGAGGACCGAGAGCTCCTACGAGCAGTACTTC	CSARERTESSYEQYF
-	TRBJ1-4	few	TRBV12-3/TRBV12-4	TGTGCCAGCAGTGCCCAGTGGAGGGGCATTAAACTGTTTTTT	CASSAQWRGIKLFF
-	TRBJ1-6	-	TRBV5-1	TGCGCCAGCAGCTCCTCTTCGACAGGAGGTAATTCACCCCTCCACTTT	CASSSSSTGGNSPLHF
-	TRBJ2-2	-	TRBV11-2	TGTGCCAGCAGCTTGATAATGACCGGGGAGCTGTTTTTT	CASSLIMTGELFF
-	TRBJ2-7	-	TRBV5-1	TGCGCCAGCAGCTTGGAAGTTCTCGGTTACGAGCAGTACTTC	CASSLEVLGYEQYF